Listed below are T cell receptor beta chains from one sample, sequenced in a study of blood T cells in healthy people across ages. TCRdb reanalysed the 5' RACE reads using MiXCR and keeps one entry per CDR3 protein. The data contain some 370,000 distinct CDR3 sequences, about 49% of them seen just once; the ten biggest clones take up 45% to 55%. Sample: blood. Receptor source: a man aged 55 to 70 in good health. Both conserved end residues are part of each CDR3. The D gene is left open where the match is weak. Size is stated for part of the rows, as once, few or many counts, or as a class when the clone is expanded.

>-|TRBV30|-|12|TRBJ2-3
TGTGCCTGGAGTACGAACACAGATACGCAGTATTTT
CAWSTNTDTQYF
>-|TRBV7-2|TRBD2|15|TRBJ2-7
TGTGCCAGCAGAGACCCGGGGGGGTTCTCCTACGAGCAGTACTTC
CASRDPGGFSYEQYF
>-|TRBV27|-|12|TRBJ2-1
TGTGCCAGCAGTCGACTAGGAGATGAGCAGTTCTTC
CASSRLGDEQFF
>few|TRBV20-1|-|16|TRBJ2-5
TGCAGTGCTAGAACCCAGGGCCCTCGAGTCCAAGAGACCCAGTACTTC
CSARTQGPRVQETQYF
>few|TRBV6-2/TRBV6-3|TRBD2|17|TRBJ2-5
TGTGCCAGCAGCCGAGGGACTAGCGGGGGGGTCCAAGAGACCCAGTACTTC
CASSRGTSGGVQETQYF
>-|TRBV10-3|-|14|TRBJ1-1
TGTGCCATCAGTGCCGGGGGTCGGAACACTGAAGCTTTCTTT
CAISAGGRNTEAFF
>few|TRBV29-1|TRBD1|12|TRBJ2-1
TGCAGCTTAAAGAGGACAGGACCTGAGCAGTTCTTC
CSLKRTGPEQFF
>-|TRBV7-3|-|13|TRBJ2-5
TGTGCCAGCAGCACAAACGATAGGGAGACCCAGTACTTC
CASSTNDRETQYF
>-|TRBV7-2|TRBD1|13|TRBJ1-5
TGTGCCAGCGGAGCCAGGGGGCATCAGCCCCAGCATTTT
CASGARGHQPQHF
>-|TRBV7-2|-|14|TRBJ2-3
TGTACCAGCAGCCGACAGCCTAGCACAGATACGCAGTATTTT
CTSSRQPSTDTQYF
>-|TRBV7-2|TRBD1|15|TRBJ2-1
TGTGCCAGCAGCTTTTCGGGACAGGAGTACAATGAGCAGTTCTTC
CASSFSGQEYNEQFF
>-|TRBV6-2/TRBV6-3|TRBD2|17|TRBJ2-1
TGTGCCAGCAGTCCAAACTTGGGACTAGCGGTCTACAATGAGCAGTTCTTC
CASSPNLGLAVYNEQFF
>many|TRBV6-6|-|14|TRBJ2-5
TGTGCCAGCAGTCGAGGGACGGTACAAGAGACCCAGTACTTC
CASSRGTVQETQYF
>-|TRBV29-1|-|14|TRBJ2-1
TGCAGCGTTGAAGGGGATTCCTCAGCGGATACGCAGTTCTTC
CSVEGDSSADTQFF
>-|TRBV18|-|14|TRBJ2-7
TGTGCCAGCTCATTGTGGGCAAGTACCTACGAGCAGTACTTC
CASSLWASTYEQYF
>-|TRBV5-4|-|15|TRBJ2-3
TGTGCCAGCAGCTTGGACAGAGAACGCACAGATACGCAGTATTTT
CASSLDRERTDTQYF
>-|TRBV7-2|-|15|TRBJ2-3
TGTGCCAGCAGCTCCCGGCAGGCTAGCACAGATACGCAGTATTTT
CASSSRQASTDTQYF
>-|TRBV20-1|-|13|TRBJ1-2
TGCAGTGCTAGGAGCTCGGGAGACTATGGCTACACCTTC
CSARSSGDYGYTF
>-|TRBV7-8|TRBD1|15|TRBJ1-5
TGTGCCAGCAGCCCCCAGGACAGGGCCCGCCAGCCCCAGCATTTT
CASSPQDRARQPQHF
>-|TRBV20-1|-|15|TRBJ2-5
TGCAGTGCTGATCAACGGGGACACACACAAGAGACCCAGTACTTC
CSADQRGHTQETQYF
>-|TRBV25-1|TRBD1|17|TRBJ2-6
TGTGCCAGCAGTGAGACCAGGGGGAACTCTGGGGCCAACGTCCTGACTTTC
CASSETRGNSGANVLTF
>-|TRBV5-1|TRBD1|14|TRBJ2-7
TGCGCCAGCGGCAAGGACAGGGGGATGTACGAGCAGTACTTC
CASGKDRGMYEQYF
>-|TRBV9|-|14|TRBJ2-7
TGTGCCAGCAGCGCCAGCGGGACAAACTACGAGCAGTACTTC
CASSASGTNYEQYF
>few|TRBV28|TRBD1|15|TRBJ2-3
TGTGCCAGCAGTACCAGGACAGGGCGCACAGATACGCAGTATTTT
CASSTRTGRTDTQYF
>many|TRBV2|TRBD2|15|TRBJ2-7
TGTGCCAGCAGTGAACCGGGACTAGGGGCCTACGAGCAGTACTTC
CASSEPGLGAYEQYF
>once|TRBV7-9|TRBD1|15|TRBJ2-7
TGTGCCAGCAGCCACCCGACAGGGGTCTTCTACGAGCAGTACTTC
CASSHPTGVFYEQYF
>-|TRBV4-2|TRBD1|14|TRBJ1-2
TGTGCCAGCACCCGACAGGGGGACAGCTATGGCTACACCTTC
CASTRQGDSYGYTF
>-|TRBV5-1|-|11|TRBJ2-1
TGCGCCAGCAGTCGATCCGATGAGCAGTTCTTC
CASSRSDEQFF
>-|TRBV6-1|-|15|TRBJ2-7
TGTGCCAGCAGGGATACAGGGTCCCAGTCCTACGAGCAGTACTTC
CASRDTGSQSYEQYF
>-|TRBV5-1|-|14|TRBJ2-5
TGCGCCAGCAGCTTGGAGACTAGTATGGAGACCCAGTACTTC
CASSLETSMETQYF
>-|TRBV12-3/TRBV12-4|TRBD2|13|TRBJ2-1
TGTGCCAGTATAGCGGGGAGCGCGGATGAGCAGTTCTTC
CASIAGSADEQFF
>-|TRBV10-3|-|13|TRBJ2-7
TGTGCCATCAGCGAACCCCCGGGGGACGAGCAGTACTTC
CAISEPPGDEQYF
>-|TRBV18|TRBD2|15|TRBJ2-1
TGTGCCAGCTCACCACGGCGGGAGGGCCGGGGTGAGCAGTTCTTC
CASSPRREGRGEQFF
>-|TRBV20-1|TRBD2|19|TRBJ2-3
TGCAGTGCTAGTAAGGGACTAGCGGGGGGCCATAAAAGCACAGATACGCAGTATTTT
CSASKGLAGGHKSTDTQYF
>once|TRBV28|TRBD1|15|TRBJ1-5
TGTGCCAGCACCCCGTGGACAGGGAACAATCAGCCCCAGCATTTT
CASTPWTGNNQPQHF
>once|TRBV9|-|12|TRBJ2-7
TGTGCCAGCAACCTCCTTGGGGACGAGCAGTACTTC
CASNLLGDEQYF
>-|TRBV11-2|-|16|TRBJ2-1
TGTGCCAGCAGCTTAGGTCCAGGGGGGTTTTACAATGAGCAGTTCTTC
CASSLGPGGFYNEQFF
>-|TRBV28|-|14|TRBJ2-7
TGTGCCAGCACCGACTTAAAGCGGACCTACGAGCAGTACTTC
CASTDLKRTYEQYF
>-|TRBV6-2/TRBV6-3|-|15|TRBJ2-7
TGTGCCAGCAGTTACTACGGGACCACCTCCTACGAGCAGTACTTC
CASSYYGTTSYEQYF
>once|TRBV29-1|TRBD2|20|TRBJ2-3
TGCAGCGTTGAAGATCGGCGACTAGCGGGGGGGCCGGGGTCAACAGATACGCAGTATTTT
CSVEDRRLAGGPGSTDTQYF
>many|TRBV16|TRBD1|14|TRBJ2-7
TGTGCCAGCAGCGGGGACAGGAGCTCCTACGAGCAGTACTTC
CASSGDRSSYEQYF